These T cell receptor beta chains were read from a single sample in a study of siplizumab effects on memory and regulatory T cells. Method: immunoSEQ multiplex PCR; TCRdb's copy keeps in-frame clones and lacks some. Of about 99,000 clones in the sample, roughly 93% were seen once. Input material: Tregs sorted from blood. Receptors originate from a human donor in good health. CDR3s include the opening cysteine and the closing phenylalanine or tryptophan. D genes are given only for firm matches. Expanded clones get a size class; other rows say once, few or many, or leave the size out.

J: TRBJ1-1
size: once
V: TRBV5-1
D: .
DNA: TGCGCCAGCAGCTTGTGGGCACAGACTACGGCCACTGAAGCTTTCTTT
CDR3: CASSLWAQTTATEAFF

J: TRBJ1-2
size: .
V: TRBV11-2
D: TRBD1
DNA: TGTGCCAGCAGCTTAGTAGGACAGGCTAACTATGGCTACACCTTC
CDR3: CASSLVGQANYGYTF

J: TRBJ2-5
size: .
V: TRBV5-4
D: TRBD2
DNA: TGTGCCAGCAGCTTGCAGGGACTAGCGGTTTCACAAGAGACCCAGTACTTC
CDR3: CASSLQGLAVSQETQYF

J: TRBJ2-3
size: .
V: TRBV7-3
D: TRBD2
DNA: TGTGCCAGCAGTTCTAGCGGAACCTCCACAGATACGCAGTATTTT
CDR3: CASSSSGTSTDTQYF

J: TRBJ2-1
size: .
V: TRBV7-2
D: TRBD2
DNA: TGTGCCAGCAGCCTAGCGGGAGGGCGCCTAAATGAGCAGTTCTTC
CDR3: CASSLAGGRLNEQFF

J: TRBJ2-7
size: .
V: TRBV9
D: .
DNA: TGTGCCAGCAGCGTAGGCAGCTCCTACGAGCAGTACTTC
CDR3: CASSVGSSYEQYF

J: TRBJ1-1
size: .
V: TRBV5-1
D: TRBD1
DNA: TGCGCCAGCAAACAGGGACAGGTTATGAACACTGAAGCTTTCTTT
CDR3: CASKQGQVMNTEAFF

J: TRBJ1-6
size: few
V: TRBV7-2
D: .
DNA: TGTGCCAGCAGCTCATTGACAGCCTCCCCGTCCGGGGCCCTCCACTTT
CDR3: CASSSLTASPSGALHF

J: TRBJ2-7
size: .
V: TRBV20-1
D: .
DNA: TGCAGTGCTAACTGGGGCGAGCAGTACTTC
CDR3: CSANWGEQYF

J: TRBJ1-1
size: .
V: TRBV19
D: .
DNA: TGTGCCAGTAGTATAAGGGGGGGGAGGCACACTGAAGCTTTCTTT
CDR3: CASSIRGGRHTEAFF

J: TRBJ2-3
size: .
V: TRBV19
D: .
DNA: TGTGCCAGTGGGCCAGGCCCTTACACAGATACGCAGTATTTT
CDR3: CASGPGPYTDTQYF

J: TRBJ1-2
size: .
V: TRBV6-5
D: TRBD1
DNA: TGTGCCAGCAGGCGTCGGACAGGGAATCATGGCTACACCTTC
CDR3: CASRRRTGNHGYTF

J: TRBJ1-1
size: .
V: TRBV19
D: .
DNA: TGTGCCAGTAGTAGGCCCGGGACTGAAGCTTTCTTT
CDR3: CASSRPGTEAFF

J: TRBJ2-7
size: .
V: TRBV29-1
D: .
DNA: TGCAGCGCCGCCGACCCGCTGGGGGAGCAGTACTTC
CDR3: CSAADPLGEQYF